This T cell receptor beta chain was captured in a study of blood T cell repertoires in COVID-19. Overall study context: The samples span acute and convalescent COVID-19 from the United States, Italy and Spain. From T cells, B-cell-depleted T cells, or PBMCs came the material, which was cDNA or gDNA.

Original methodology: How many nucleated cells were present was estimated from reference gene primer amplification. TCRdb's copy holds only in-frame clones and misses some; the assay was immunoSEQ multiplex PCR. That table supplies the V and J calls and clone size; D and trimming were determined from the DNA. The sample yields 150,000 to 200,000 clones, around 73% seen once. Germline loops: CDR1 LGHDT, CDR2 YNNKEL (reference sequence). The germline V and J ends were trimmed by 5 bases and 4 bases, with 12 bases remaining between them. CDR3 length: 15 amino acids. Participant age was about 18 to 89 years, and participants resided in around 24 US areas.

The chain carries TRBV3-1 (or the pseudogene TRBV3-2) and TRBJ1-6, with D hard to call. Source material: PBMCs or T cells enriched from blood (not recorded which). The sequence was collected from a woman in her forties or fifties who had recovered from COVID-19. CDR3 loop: CASSRRGEYNSPLHF. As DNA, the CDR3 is TGTGCCAGCAGCAGGAGAGGAGAGTATAATTCACCCCTCCACTTT.